The 13 T cell receptor beta chains listed next were all sequenced from one sample in a study of T-cell reconstitution after alpha-beta-depleted transplantation in children. This sample's TCRbeta library carried unique molecular identifier barcodes. TCRdb reanalysed the PCR reads using MiXCR and keeps one entry per CDR3 protein. The data hold more than 400,000 distinct CDR3 sequences, with 43% observed a single time. The input for sequencing was PBMCs, taken before TCRalphabeta/CD19-depleted stem cell transplant. These receptor sequences come from a girl aged 2 to 10 with aplastic anemia, due to receive a stem cell transplant.

V gene TRBV20-1 combines with J gene TRBJ2-4, with 7 positions matching TRBD1. V lost 6 bases and J lost 6; bases outside the gene matches: 14. The CDR3 has 15 residues. In germline, CDR1 is DFQATT, CDR2 SNEGSKA (reference sequence). The CDR3 loop is CSASIGTDLGNIQYF. The CDR3 coding sequence is TGCAGTGCCAGTATCGGGACAGACCTTGGAAACATTCAGTACTTC.

The rearrangement uses TRBV7-2 and TRBJ2-2; D possibly corresponds to TRBD2 (7 bases). The CDR3 contains 17 residues. Trimming removed 1 base from V and 6 bases from J, with 18 bases in between. Germline-derived CDR1 and CDR2 are SGHTA and FQGNSA. The CDR3 DNA follows: TGTGCCAGCAGCTTAGGGCGGGGGCCATTGACCCCCGGGGAGCTGTTTTTT. Translating gives CASSLGRGPLTPGELFF.

This clonotype was recorded many times. DNA for the CDR3: TGCAGTGCTAGACGTGGACAAGGGTTCACAGATACGCAGTATTTT. This sequence encodes CSARRGQGFTDTQYF. This sequence joins TRBV20-1 and TRBJ2-3; TRBD1 might be the D (5 bases). The CDR3 has 15 amino acids. Per the germline V gene, CDR1 is DFQATT and CDR2 is SNEGSKA (reference sequence). V was trimmed by 2 bases and J by 2 bases, leaving 14 bases between them.

The CDR3: CASGRDSPDTQYF. The CDR3 DNA follows: TGTGCCAGCGGCCGGGATAGCCCAGATACGCAGTATTTT. The V gene is TRBV28, the J gene TRBJ2-3, with a possible D match to TRBD2 (5 bases). The CDR3 is 13 amino acids. The V end lost 8 bases, the J end lost 4 bases, and 13 bases lay between the germline ends. Germline CDR1 MDHEN, CDR2 SYDVKM.

The genes are TRBV24-1 and TRBJ1-5; D not certain. The V end was cut by 0 bases, the J end by 0 bases, with 11 bases between. Germline CDR1 and CDR2: KGHDR and SFDVKD. CDR3 length: 17 amino acids. CDR3 sequence: CATSDLGRTYSNQPQHF. The CDR3 DNA sequence: TGTGCCACCAGTGATTTGGGCAGGACCTATAGCAATCAGCCCCAGCATTTT.

J is TRBJ1-5 and V is TRBV20-1; no definite D call. Trimming removed 4 bases from V and 0 bases from J, with 13 bases in between. Germline V gene lookup returns CDR1 DFQATT and CDR2 SNEGSKA (reference sequence). The CDR3 length is 15 residues. The CDR3 DNA reads TGCAGTGCTACGATCGGGCAGTATAGCAATCAGCCCCAGCATTTT. Translation gives CSATIGQYSNQPQHF.

The V and J genes are TRBV6-1 and TRBJ2-1; TRBD1 or TRBD2 may be the D gene (6 bases each). Trimming pared 8 bases from V and 4 bases from J, leaving 12 bases between. CDR1 and CDR2 from the germline V gene are MNHNS and SASEGT. The CDR3 covers 13 residues. CDR3: CASSEGGYNEQFF. CDR3 coding DNA: TGTGCCAGCTCGGAGGGGGGATACAATGAGCAGTTCTTC.

V gene TRBV20-1 combines with J gene TRBJ2-3, with unresolved D. Germline V gene lookup returns CDR1 DFQATT and CDR2 SNEGSKA (reference sequence). V was pared by 0 bases and J by 3 bases, with 4 bases between. The CDR3 length is 12 residues. CDR3 in amino acids: CSARDITDTQYF. DNA for the CDR3: TGCAGTGCTAGAGATATTACAGATACGCAGTATTTT.

This clonotype was detected ten times or more. This rearrangement joins TRBV20-1 to TRBJ2-7; tentative D call: TRBD2 (6 bases). The germline V gene has CDR1 DFQATT and CDR2 SNEGSKA (reference sequence). This CDR3 comprises 16 residues. V gave up 5 bases and J gave up 0 bases, with 20 bases separating them. CDR3 coding DNA: TGCAGTGCTCCAGATCAGGGCGGGGCCAGCTCCTACGAGCAGTACTTC. Protein sequence: CSAPDQGGASSYEQYF.

The chain links TRBV9 to TRBJ2-1; D perhaps matches TRBD2 (7 bases). Trimming stripped 4 bases from V and 10 bases from J, with 24 bases between. The CDR3 is 16 amino acids. Germline values: CDR1 SGDLS, CDR2 YYNGEE. The CDR3 region is CASSSTRVGGPREQFF. For the CDR3, the DNA is TGTGCCAGCAGCTCAACACGGGTCGGGGGGCCGCGGGAGCAGTTCTTC.

This chain joins TRBV24-1 and TRBJ2-7; D is uncertain. Trimming took off 1 base at V and 0 bases at J, with 6 bases between the two ends. From germline, CDR1 is KGHDR and CDR2 SFDVKD. This CDR3 is built from 14 residues. CDR3 sequence (DNA): TGTGCCACCAGTGATTTCGGCCGCTCCTACGAGCAGTACTTC. It encodes CATSDFGRSYEQYF.

This clonotype was recorded many times. The J gene is TRBJ2-3, the V gene TRBV5-1, with a possible D match to TRBD1 (6 bases). This CDR3 comprises 15 residues. Trimming took off 0 bases at V and 3 bases at J, with 11 bases between the two ends. Looked up from germline, CDR1 is SGHRS and CDR2 is YFSETQ. Here the CDR3 DNA reads TGCGCCAGCAGCTTGGTGGGGGCGCAGACAGATACGCAGTATTTT. It translates to CASSLVGAQTDTQYF.

Note on this clonotype: The junction departs from germline at one end; a sequencing error may be responsible. The gene calls are TRBV5-1 and TRBJ2-3, with D perhaps matching TRBD1 (5 bases). The germline V gene encodes CDR1 SGHRS and CDR2 YFSETQ. This CDR3 has 14 amino acids. CDR3 loop: CASSIGHGTDTQYF. The CDR3 bases are TGCGCAAGCAGCATTGGACATGGGACAGATACGCAGTATTTT.